This passage covers 29 T cell receptor beta chains from one sample sequenced in a study of T cell repertoires in cytomegalovirus infection. TCRdb used MiXCR to reprocess the reads, holding one entry per CDR3 protein. The sample lists about 770,000 distinct CDR3 sequences, about 27% occurring once. These receptors' targets are unknown. The sample was cultured CD8+ T cells from PBMCs, taken from culture after CMV antigen stimulation. Every receptor here comes from a human donor in good health (CMV status not recorded). Some clones in this sample may be carry-over from other donors' samples.

This clonotype was seen a few times. The gene calls are TRBV7-2 and TRBJ1-2; perhaps TRBD1 as D (5 bases). Trimming shortened V by 5 bases and J by 0 bases, and 19 bases separated the two germline ends. In germline, CDR1 is SGHTA, CDR2 FQGNSA. The CDR3 contains 17 residues. CDR3 nucleotides: TGTGCCAGCAGCCATTCGACAGACGTATTCTCTAACTATGGCTACACCTTC. Translated, it gives CASSHSTDVFSNYGYTF.

This clonotype was observed a handful of times. The chain uses TRBV4-1 and TRBJ2-7, with 8 bases that match TRBD2. Germline-derived CDR1 and CDR2 are MGHRA and YSYEKL. The CDR3 covers 15 residues. The ends lost 0 bases at V and 1 base at J; junction bases unmatched: 2. The CDR3 protein is CASSQEGLVSYEQYF. The CDR3 DNA sequence: TGCGCCAGCAGCCAAGAGGGACTAGTGTCCTACGAGCAGTACTTC.

This sequence joins TRBV27 and TRBJ2-5; the D call may be TRBD1 or TRBD2 (6 bases each). This CDR3 is 13 amino acids long. The germline V gene encodes CDR1 MNHEY and CDR2 SMNVEV (reference sequence). Deletions cut 5 bases from V and 6 bases from J, with 13 bases between. CDR3 DNA: TGTGCCAGCAGTCGCGACGGGGGCAAGACCCAGTACTTC. Protein sequence: CASSRDGGKTQYF.

A few counts support this clonotype. This chain joins TRBV24-1 and TRBJ1-1; 7 bases line up with TRBD1. V lost 4 bases and J lost 1; bases outside the gene matches: 2. Germline values: CDR1 KGHDR, CDR2 SFDVKD. CDR3 length: 14 amino acids. As DNA, the CDR3 is TGTGCCACCAGTGAAAGGACAGGGAACACTGAAGCTTTCTTT. It specifies CATSERTGNTEAFF.

The chain uses TRBV7-6 and TRBJ1-2; no definite D call. The CDR3 consists of 15 residues. Germline V gives CDR1 SGHVS, CDR2 FNYEAQ. Trimming removed 1 base from V and 0 bases from J, with 9 bases in between. This CDR3 reads CASSLEGPPNYGYTF. CDR3 nucleotides: TGTGCCAGCAGCTTAGAAGGCCCTCCTAACTATGGCTACACCTTC.

This clonotype was detected only a few times. This chain joins TRBV5-1 and TRBJ1-1; D is ambiguous. Germline lookup yields CDR1 SGHRS and CDR2 YFSETQ. The CDR3 totals 14 residues. V shed 0 bases and J shed 6 bases, with 12 bases lying between them. This CDR3 reads CASSLVGGGAEAFF. The DNA for the CDR3 is TGCGCCAGCAGCTTGGTAGGTGGCGGGGCTGAAGCTTTCTTT.

About this clonotype: At one end the junction does not follow the germline gene, possibly because of a read error. The J gene is TRBJ1-4, the V gene TRBV15, with 8 bases lining up with TRBD1. Germline V gene sequence: CDR1 LNHNV, CDR2 YYDKDF (reference sequence). The CDR3 length is 15 residues. The CDR3 sequence: CATSSSRGRGEKLCF. The CDR3, as DNA: TGTGCCACCAGCAGTTCCAGGGGGCGCGGTGAAAAACTGTGTTTT.

In its sample, this clonotype was seen many times. This chain joins TRBV7-2 and TRBJ1-2; the D is unclear. The V gene's germline CDR1 is SGHTA and CDR2 FQGNSA. The CDR3 extends over 15 amino acids. The V end lost 1 base, the J end lost 1 base, and 10 bases lay between the germline ends. This chain's CDR3 is CASSLVVKVNYGYTF. CDR3 DNA: TGTGCCAGCAGCTTAGTAGTGAAGGTTAACTATGGCTACACCTTC.

V and J are TRBV20-1 and TRBJ2-1, with TRBD2 matching 10 bases. This CDR3 comprises 14 residues. Germline V gene sequence: CDR1 DFQATT, CDR2 SNEGSKA (reference sequence). With V trimmed by 8 bases and J by 5 bases, 9 bases remained unmatched. The DNA of the CDR3 is TGCAGTTCGGAGCGGGGGGGCCTGAACAATGAGCAGTTCTTC. This gives the protein CSSERGGLNNEQFF.

This clonotype was seen ten or more times. This chain connects TRBV7-2 to TRBJ2-5; either TRBD1 or TRBD2 may fit D (5 bases each). The CDR3 spans 22 residues. V dropped 3 bases and J dropped 3 bases, with 35 bases sitting between them. Germline assignment: CDR1 SGHTA and CDR2 FQGNSA. The CDR3 spells CASSLEDKGRMYGNFGEETQYF. The CDR3, as DNA: TGTGCCAGCAGCTTGGAGGACAAGGGTCGGATGTACGGTAACTTTGGCGAAGAGACCCAGTACTTC.

The genes are TRBV9 and TRBJ2-7, with D maybe TRBD1 (6 bases). The V gene's germline CDR1 is SGDLS and CDR2 YYNGEE. This CDR3 contains 13 residues. V shed 4 bases and J shed 5 bases, with 13 bases lying between them. DNA for the CDR3: TGTGCCAGCAGCCCCACTTACAGGGACGAGCAGTACTTC. Residues: CASSPTYRDEQYF. Full variable domain (rest looked up from reference TRBV9 and TRBJ2-7): DSGVTQTPKHLITATGQRVTLRCSPRSGDLSVYWYQQSLDQGLQFLIQYYNGEERAKGNILERFSAQQFPDLHSELNLSSLELGDSALYFCASSPTYRDEQYFGPGTRLTVT.

This clonotype was seen many times. The chain links TRBV5-1 to TRBJ2-4; 10 positions match TRBD1. This CDR3 spans 15 amino acids. Germline values: CDR1 SGHRS, CDR2 YFSETQ. J gave up 0 bases and V 5 bases, and 2 bases lay outside the gene matches. For the CDR3, the DNA is TGCGCCAGCAGAGGACAGGGGGTAGCCAAAAACATTCAGTACTTC. This gives the protein CASRGQGVAKNIQYF. Full variable domain (rest looked up from reference TRBV5-1 and TRBJ2-4): KAGVTQTPRYLIKTRGQQVTLSCSPISGHRSVSWYQQTPGQGLQFLFEYFSETQRNKGNFPGRFSGRQFSNSRSEMNVSTLELGDSALYLCASRGQGVAKNIQYFGAGTRLSVL.

V gene TRBV10-3 combines with J gene TRBJ1-1, with D perhaps matching TRBD1 (6 bases). V was pared by 4 bases and J by 0 bases, with 15 bases between. This CDR3 is 16 amino acids long. The germline V gene encodes CDR1 ENHRY and CDR2 SYGVKD. Here the CDR3 reads CAISGGGDSLNTEAFF. The CDR3 coding sequence is TGTGCCATCAGTGGAGGGGGTGACAGTTTGAACACTGAAGCTTTCTTT.

This chain connects TRBV12-3 or TRBV12-4 to TRBJ1-5; TRBD1 aligns across 10 bases. The ends lost 5 bases at V and 5 bases at J; junction bases unmatched: 9. This CDR3 spans 16 amino acids. The CDR3 DNA follows: TGTGCCAGCAGTACGAGGACAGGGGGGACGTATCAGCCCCAGCATTTT. Encoded protein: CASSTRTGGTYQPQHF.

This clonotype was picked up a small number of times. V usage is TRBV12-3 or TRBV12-4 and J usage is TRBJ2-1; D may be TRBD1 (6 bases). This CDR3 comprises 12 residues. Deletions cut 4 bases from V and 9 bases from J, with 10 bases between. The CDR3 loop is CASSSGHPEQFF. CDR3 DNA: TGTGCCAGCAGTTCGGGACACCCTGAGCAGTTCTTC.

A remark on this clonotype: Its ends do not fully match the called genes, so a read error is possible. The V and J genes are TRBV7-2 and TRBJ2-3; TRBD1 or TRBD2 may be the D gene (5 bases each). CDR3 size: 16 residues. Germline CDR1 SGHTA, CDR2 FQGNSA. The chain's CDR3 is CASSIGTSTRTDMQYF. DNA of the CDR3: TGTGCCAGCAGCATCGGGACCTCGACCCGAACGGATATGCAGTATTTT.

The chain has TRBV7-9 and TRBJ1-2; maybe TRBD1 (6 bases). V was clipped by 4 bases and J by 5 bases, with 17 bases between them. Germline V lookup: CDR1 SEHNR, CDR2 FQNEAQ (reference sequence). The CDR3 has 15 residues. CDR3 amino acids: CASSSGQSRGYGYTF. DNA for the CDR3: TGTGCCAGCAGCTCAGGACAGTCCCGGGGATATGGCTACACCTTC.

As concerns this clonotype: A much larger clone lies a single base off, so this may be a read error. V and J are TRBV7-2 and TRBJ2-1; tentative D call: TRBD2 (6 bases). The CDR3 spans 13 residues. CDR1 and CDR2 from the germline V gene are SGHTA and FQGNSA. In DNA form, the CDR3 reads TGTGTCAGCAGCCCGGGACTGGACAATGAGCAGTTCTTC. Translated, it gives CVSSPGLDNEQFF.

The rearrangement uses TRBV11-1 and TRBJ2-1; 9 bases fit TRBD1. The CDR3 is 17 amino acids. Per the germline V gene, CDR1 is SGHAT and CDR2 is FQDESV (reference sequence). V shed 5 bases, J shed 5 bases, and the junction held 13 bases outside the gene matches. In DNA form, the CDR3 reads TGTGCCAGCAGCCGCTCCCTGGGGACAGGGCACCACAATGAGCAGTTCTTC. Protein product: CASSRSLGTGHHNEQFF. Drawing the rest from reference TRBV11-1 and TRBJ2-1, the complete variable domain is EAEVAQSPRYKITEKSQAVAFWCDPISGHATLYWYRQILGQGPELLVQFQDESVVDDSQLPKDRFSAERLKGVDSTLKIQPAELGDSAMYLCASSRSLGTGHHNEQFFGPGTRLTVL.

The rearrangement links TRBV2 to TRBJ2-1; 8 nucleotides line up with TRBD2. V shed 0 bases and J 8 bases; nucleotides not matched to a gene: 9. The V gene's germline CDR1 is SNHLY and CDR2 FYNNEI. The CDR3 contains 16 residues. DNA of the CDR3: TGTGCCAGCAGTGAAGCGGGCGGGGGGCATTCCGATGAGCAGTTCTTC. This codes for CASSEAGGGHSDEQFF.

The chain links TRBV7-9 to TRBJ1-2; 8 nucleotides align to TRBD1. Germline loops: CDR1 SEHNR, CDR2 FQNEAQ (reference sequence). The CDR3 has 17 amino acids. The V segment lost 4 bases and the J segment 3 bases; nucleotides outside the gene matches: 13. The CDR3 sequence: CASSSTGGVLGDYGYTF. The CDR3, as DNA: TGTGCCAGCAGCTCTACAGGGGGTGTGTTGGGAGACTATGGCTACACCTTC.

This chain connects TRBV12-3 or TRBV12-4 to TRBJ1-1, with D hard to call. The V end lost 2 bases, the J end lost 1 base, and 11 bases lay between the germline ends. The CDR3 spans 15 residues. The CDR3 DNA reads as TGTGCCAGCAGTTTAAAAAATAGGAAGAACACTGAAGCTTTCTTT. Translating it yields CASSLKNRKNTEAFF.

The rearrangement uses TRBV5-4 and TRBJ1-2, with 8 bases fitting TRBD1. The V segment lost 3 bases and the J segment 7 bases; nucleotides outside the gene matches: 14. The CDR3 spans 16 residues. The germline V gene encodes CDR1 SGHNT and CDR2 YYREEE (reference sequence). The CDR3 nucleotides read TGTGCCAGCAGCTCGCCTGACAGGGGATTTTTTAGTGGCTACACCTTC. Translated, it gives CASSSPDRGFFSGYTF.

This clonotype has more than one count but fewer than ten. The chain is built from TRBV24-1 and TRBJ2-1; 12 positions agree with TRBD2. Losses at the gene ends were 0 bases for V and 9 bases for J; bases not matched to a gene: 14. Germline-derived CDR1 and CDR2 are KGHDR and SFDVKD. The CDR3 is made up of 19 amino acids. Here the CDR3 DNA reads TGTGCCACCAGTGATTTGGTCCCTAGCGGGGGGGAAGGGGCAGGTGAGCAGTTCTTC. Encoded protein: CATSDLVPSGGEGAGEQFF.

The chain has TRBV20-1 and TRBJ1-6; 10 bases match TRBD1. The germline CDR1 and CDR2 sequences are DFQATT and SNEGSKA (reference sequence). The CDR3 extends over 18 amino acids. V shed 6 bases and J 0 bases; nucleotides not matched to a gene: 11. The CDR3, as DNA: TGCAGTGCCGATCGGACAGGGGGTAGGAGCTCCTATAATTCACCCCTCCACTTT. Translating it yields CSADRTGGRSSYNSPLHF.

This rearrangement joins TRBV18 to TRBJ2-1, with 7 bases identical to TRBD2. Germline trimming cut 3 bases from V and 0 bases from J; bases unmatched to any gene: 5. The germline CDR1 and CDR2 sequences are KGHSH and LQKENI. This CDR3 has 16 amino acids. Written as DNA, the CDR3 is TGTGCCAGCTCACCGGGTAGCGGGTACTCCTACAATGAGCAGTTCTTC. This codes for CASSPGSGYSYNEQFF. Full variable domain (rest looked up from reference TRBV18 and TRBJ2-1): NAGVMQNPRHLVRRRGQEARLRCSPMKGHSHVYWYRQLPEEGLKFMVYLQKENIIDESGMPKERFSAEFPKEGPSILRIQQVVRGDSAAYFCASSPGSGYSYNEQFFGPGTRLTVL.

The V call is TRBV19, the J call TRBJ2-1; D is unresolved. This CDR3 is 16 amino acids long. Germline-derived CDR1 and CDR2 are LNHDA and SQIVND (reference sequence). Trimming pared 6 bases from V and 8 bases from J, leaving 23 bases between. DNA of the CDR3: TGTGCCAGTAGCCTCGGTGGGTCATACCTTCGGGATGAGCAGTTCTTC. It is translated as CASSLGGSYLRDEQFF.

The rearrangement joins TRBV4-2 to TRBJ2-1; possible D gene TRBD2, 5 bases. Trimming cost V 0 bases and J 12 bases, with 9 bases left between them. Germline V gene lookup returns CDR1 LGHNA and CDR2 YNFKEQ. This CDR3 is 12 amino acids long. DNA for the CDR3: TGTGCCAGCAGCCAAGATCCTGAGGGGCAGTTCTTC. Its translation is CASSQDPEGQFF.

The J gene is TRBJ1-1, the V gene TRBV9; no clear D. From germline, CDR1 is SGDLS and CDR2 YYNGEE. The CDR3 sequence is 15 residues long. Trimming stripped 3 bases from V and 7 bases from J, with 19 bases between. The CDR3 reads CASSAFKDTPNEAFF. CDR3 DNA sequence: TGTGCCAGCAGCGCCTTTAAAGACACCCCAAATGAAGCTTTCTTT.